This TCR beta chain appears in the sequencing data of a study of quantifying T cell responses using KT2 cells. For the study at large: Reverse transcription used primers in the TCR alpha and beta constant regions.

J was trimmed by 3 bases and V by 5 bases; bases with no gene match: 3. CDR3 length: 13 amino acids. Germline V gene sequence: CDR1 LGHNT, CDR2 FRNRAP. A single-stranded UMI oligo with SP2 sequence was ligated to cDNA 3' ends. An equimolar mix of RC1.1 and RC1.2 primed the beta chain across TRBC1 and TRBC2. TCRdb reprocessed the UMI-ligation and nested PCR reads with MiXCR, giving one entry per CDR3 protein. The sample has 40,000 to 55,000 distinct CDR3 sequences, around a tenth seen once. The chain carries TRBV12-5 and TRBJ1-1, with 7 bases lining up with TRBD1. This sequence was found in a human donor. Sequencing was performed on PBMCs spiked with cells of the T cell clone KT2. The CDR3 is CASGPGTDTEAFF. Written as DNA, the CDR3 is TGTGCTAGTGGTCCCGGGACAGACACTGAAGCTTTCTTT.